Presented here are 8 T cell receptor beta chains from one specimen sequenced in a study of shared clonotypes between healthy human individuals. Profiling relied on immunoSEQ multiplex PCR, and the TCRdb table lists in-frame clones only, not all of them. The table shows hundreds of thousands of clones, with roughly 98% occurring only once. Naive CD8 populations comprised CD45RO-negative cells positively selected for CCR7, excluding terminally differentiated effector memory CD45RA+ cells. Sequenced: naive CD8+ T cells sorted from blood. The receptors were gathered from a young man in good health.

The CDR3 reads CASSSRGADEKLFF. The CDR3 DNA reads as TGTGCCAGCTCGAGCAGGGGCGCGGATGAAAAACTGTTTTTT. This rearrangement joins TRBV7-9 to TRBJ1-4; weak D call: TRBD1 (6 bases). Germline lookup yields CDR1 SEHNR and CDR2 FQNEAQ (reference sequence). There are 14 residues in the CDR3. Trimming left V 8 bases short and J 6 bases short, with 16 bases between.

The rearrangement uses TRBV11-2 and TRBJ2-1, with 13 bases fitting TRBD2. The CDR3 runs 18 residues. With 2 bases clipped from V and 6 bases from J, the junction kept 10 bases outside the gene matches. Germline CDR1 reads SGHAT; CDR2 reads FQNNGV. CDR3 region: CASSLPLTSGRPGNEQFF. In DNA, the CDR3 is TGTGCCAGCAGCTTACCCTTGACTAGCGGGAGGCCGGGCAATGAGCAGTTCTTC. The full variable domain, its missing parts supplied by reference TRBV11-2 and TRBJ2-1, is EAGVAQSPRYKIIEKRQSVAFWCNPISGHATLYWYQQILGQGPKLLIQFQNNGVVDDSQLPKDRFSAERLKGVDSTLKIQPAKLEDSAVYLCASSLPLTSGRPGNEQFFGPGTRLTVL.

The chain joins TRBV7-9 to TRBJ2-1; either TRBD1 or TRBD2 may supply D (6 bases each). CDR1 is SEHNR and CDR2 is FQNEAQ in the germline V gene (reference sequence). V gave up 6 bases and J gave up 6 bases, with 30 bases separating them. The CDR3 is 19 amino acids. The CDR3 DNA follows: TGTGCCAGCAGGCCCCCCGTTAACACAGGGACGGGAGAACTCAATGAGCAGTTCTTC. Translated: CASRPPVNTGTGELNEQFF.

This clone appeared a single time. The V gene is TRBV4-3, the J gene TRBJ1-5, with a weak D call TRBD1 (5 bases). Germline V gene sequence: CDR1 LGHNA, CDR2 YSLEER. Trimming left V 0 bases short and J 7 bases short, with 10 bases between. The CDR3 has 14 amino acids. CDR3 DNA sequence: TGCGCCAGCAGCCAAGATGATGGGACCCAGCCCCAGCATTTT. Translated, it gives CASSQDDGTQPQHF.

The CDR3 sequence: CASSGTGHLYGYTF. CDR3 DNA sequence: TGTGCCAGCAGCGGCACGGGACACCTATATGGCTACACCTTC. The rearrangement joins TRBV7-9 to TRBJ1-2; D may be TRBD1 (6 bases). Between the trimmed V and J ends, which lost 5 bases and 5 bases, there was a span of 15 bases. CDR1 SEHNR and CDR2 FQNEAQ come from the germline V gene (reference sequence). CDR3 length: 14 residues.

The V call is TRBV7-9, the J call TRBJ1-2, with D perhaps matching TRBD1 (6 bases). The CDR3 is made up of 15 amino acids. The ends were cut back, 1 base at V and 7 bases at J, with 16 bases in the middle. CDR1 is SEHNR and CDR2 is FQNEAQ in the germline V gene (reference sequence). The CDR3 loop reads CASSLGATGLGGYTF. As DNA, the CDR3 is TGTGCCAGCAGCTTAGGGGCAACAGGGTTGGGTGGCTACACCTTC. Looking up the rest from reference TRBV7-9 and TRBJ1-2 gives the full variable domain: DTGVSQNPRHKITKRGQNVTFRCDPISEHNRLYWYRQTLGQGPEFLTYFQNEAQLEKSRLLSDRFSAERPKGSFSTLEIQRTEQGDSAMYLCASSLGATGLGGYTFGSGTRLTVV.

The rearrangement uses TRBV27 and TRBJ2-7; D remains ambiguous. The CDR3 is 16 amino acids. The V and J ends lost 5 bases and 0 bases respectively, with 17 bases between them. Germline loops: CDR1 MNHEY, CDR2 SMNVEV (reference sequence). CDR3 in DNA: TGTGCCAGCAGTATTTCCTGGGCCAGGAGCTCCTACGAGCAGTACTTC. This codes for CASSISWARSSYEQYF.

The chain uses TRBV4-1 and TRBJ2-7; possible D gene TRBD2, 6 bases. The CDR3 loop spans 14 amino acids. CDR1 and CDR2 (germline): MGHRA, YSYEKL. Trimming took 2 bases from V and 1 from J, leaving 9 bases between them. The CDR3 loop is CASSQPTRSYEQYF. The CDR3 nucleotides read TGCGCCAGCAGCCAACCGACTAGATCCTACGAGCAGTACTTC.